This T cell receptor beta chain derives from a study of patients and donors after allogeneic stem cell transplantation. This clonotype is a singleton in its sample. CDR3 length: 15 residues. Germline CDR1 reads SGHRS; CDR2 reads YFSETQ. V gave up 5 bases and J gave up 0 bases; unmatched junction bases: 5. TCRdb reanalysed the RT-PCR reads using MiXCR and keeps one entry per CDR3 protein. This sample yields about a million distinct CDR3 sequences, of which roughly 18% are seen a single time; around 6% belongs to the top ten. The source is a human donor who was either an allogeneic HSCT recipient or a stem cell or donor lymphocyte infusion donor (not recorded which). It is not recorded whose cells these are; they may come from a transplant donor. V and J are TRBV5-1 and TRBJ1-3, with 7 bases matching TRBD1. What was sequenced was blood, either unsorted or a sorted T cell fraction (not recorded which). The CDR3 spells CASRSGTVSGNTIYF. The CDR3 DNA follows: TGCGCCAGCAGGTCTGGGACAGTCTCTGGAAACACCATATATTTT.